The 7 T cell receptor beta chains below come from one sample, sequenced in a study of CD4+ T cells in melanoma. Using immunoSEQ multiplex PCR, the repertoire was profiled, and TCRdb retains in-frame clones only, with some absent. The sample holds roughly 140,000 clones, around nine tenths seen once. These receptors were collected from a human donor with melanoma.

The gene calls are TRBV5-6 and TRBJ2-5; 9 positions match TRBD2. CDR1 is SGHDT, CDR2 YYEEEE, per germline. The CDR3 runs 14 residues. V lost 4 bases and J lost 5; bases outside the gene matches: 6. CDR3 loop: CASSVRGGGETQYF. The DNA of the CDR3 is TGTGCCAGCAGCGTGCGGGGGGGCGGGGAGACCCAGTACTTC.

The CDR3 sequence: CASSVGLAGGTYEQYF. The DNA of the CDR3 is TGTGCCAGCAGCGTAGGACTAGCGGGGGGAACCTACGAGCAGTACTTC. The gene calls are TRBV9 and TRBJ2-7; TRBD2 aligns across 13 bases. Germline loops: CDR1 SGDLS, CDR2 YYNGEE. After removal of 0 bases from V and 2 bases from J, the junction contained 2 bases not matched to a gene. There are 16 residues in the CDR3.

This chain joins TRBV6-5 and TRBJ1-1, with TRBD1 as a possible D gene (5 bases). The CDR3 extends over 14 amino acids. V gave up 2 bases and J gave up 6 bases, with 13 bases separating them. CDR1 is MNHEY and CDR2 is SVGAGI in the germline V gene. This chain's CDR3 is CASSYMGGLAEAFF. CDR3 sequence (DNA): TGTGCCAGCAGTTACATGGGGGGGTTGGCTGAAGCTTTCTTT.

With respect to this clone: Additional DNA sequences in this sample encode the identical CDR3. V gene TRBV7-3 combines with J gene TRBJ2-5; perhaps TRBD1 as D (6 bases). The V end lost 4 bases, the J end lost 5 bases, and 11 bases lay between the germline ends. The CDR3 is made up of 13 amino acids. Per the germline V gene, CDR1 is SGHTA and CDR2 is FQGTGA. The CDR3 sequence is CASSYGQSETQYF. CDR3 sequence (DNA): TGTGCCAGCAGCTACGGACAGTCCGAGACCCAGTACTTC. The full variable domain, in which reference TRBV7-3 and TRBJ2-5 provide the parts outside the CDR3, is GAGVSQTPSNKVTEKGKYVELRCDPISGHTALYWYRQSLGQGPEFLIYFQGTGAADDSGLPNDRFFAVRPEGSVSTLKIQRTERGDSAVYLCASSYGQSETQYFGPGTRLLVL.

The rearrangement links TRBV7-3 to TRBJ2-1; D is undetermined. From germline, CDR1 is SGHTA and CDR2 FQGTGA. Trimming took off 2 bases at V and 9 bases at J, with 11 bases between the two ends. The CDR3 covers 13 residues. The CDR3 DNA sequence: TGTGCCAGCAGCTTACGCCCTAGGACTGAGCAGTTCTTC. Translating gives CASSLRPRTEQFF.

For the CDR3, the DNA is TGTGCCAGCAGCTTGGTCTCCTACACCTTC. Its protein product is CASSLVSYTF. The chain is built from TRBV5-8 and TRBJ1-2, with D hard to call. Trimming shortened V by 0 bases and J by 10 bases, and 4 bases separated the two germline ends. The CDR3 length is 10 residues. Germline CDR1 reads SGHTS; CDR2 reads YDEGEE.

This chain uses TRBV27 with TRBJ2-7; 7 bases are a match to TRBD2. Trimming removed 5 bases from V and 5 bases from J; junction bases left unmatched: 12. Germline V gene sequence: CDR1 MNHEY, CDR2 SMNVEV (reference sequence). CDR3 size: 15 residues. Here the CDR3 reads CASSLPPGLGHEQYF. DNA for the CDR3: TGTGCCAGCAGTCTTCCCCCCGGACTAGGCCACGAGCAGTACTTC.